Below are 11 T cell receptor beta chains sequenced from a single sample in a study of shared clonotypes between healthy human individuals. Using immunoSEQ multiplex PCR, the repertoire was profiled, and TCRdb retains in-frame clones only, with some absent. Among hundreds of thousands of clones listed, about two thirds were seen once. Sample: memory CD4+ T cells sorted from blood. The subset here: CD45RA-negative fraction. The receptors originated from a woman in her thirties in good health.

There are a few counts of this clone. The rearrangement joins TRBV7-2 to TRBJ1-2; D perhaps matches TRBD1 (6 bases). The CDR3 has 15 amino acids. V lost 3 bases to trimming and J lost 0 bases, with 11 bases between them. Germline CDR1 is SGHTA and CDR2 is FQGNSA. The CDR3 nucleotides are TGTGCCAGCAGCTTGCAACAGGGATCTAACTATGGCTACACCTTC. Translation gives CASSLQQGSNYGYTF. The complete variable domain, with remaining parts taken from reference TRBV7-2 and TRBJ1-2, reads GAGVSQSPSNKVTEKGKDVELRCDPISGHTALYWYRQSLGQGLEFLIYFQGNSAPDKSGLPSDRFSAERTGGSVSTLTIQRTQQEDSAVYLCASSLQQGSNYGYTFGSGTRLTVV.

The chain employs TRBV7-2 and TRBJ2-3; maybe TRBD2 (5 bases). The CDR3 contains 14 residues. The V gene's germline CDR1 is SGHTA and CDR2 FQGNSA. Trimming shortened V by 6 bases and J by 1 base, and 11 bases separated the two germline ends. Written as DNA, the CDR3 is TGTGCCAGCAGTTCGGACTGGGGCACAGATACGCAGTATTTT. Residues: CASSSDWGTDTQYF.

This clone occurred many times. J is TRBJ2-7 and V is TRBV10-1, with D possibly matching TRBD2 (5 bases). Trimming removed 6 bases from V and 1 base from J, with 10 bases in between. The CDR3 is 13 amino acids. Per germline, CDR1 WNHNN and CDR2 SYGVQD (reference sequence). CDR3 nucleotides: TGCGCCAGCAGGCCCTCGGGGTCCTACGAGCAGTACTTC. Its translation: CASRPSGSYEQYF.

The chain uses TRBV28 and TRBJ2-7; a weak D match, TRBD2 (7 bases). V shed 7 bases and J shed 6 bases, with 19 bases lying between them. The V gene's germline CDR1 is MDHEN and CDR2 SYDVKM. The CDR3 is made up of 14 amino acids. CDR3 in amino acids: CASNRRGPVGEQYF. The CDR3 bases are TGTGCCAGCAATCGGCGGGGGCCCGTCGGCGAGCAGTACTTC.

The chain employs TRBV29-1 and TRBJ2-3; the D is unclear. In germline, CDR1 is SQVTM, CDR2 ANQGSEA. Trimming took off 4 bases at V and 2 bases at J, with 10 bases between the two ends. This CDR3 region has 13 residues. The CDR3 loop is CSVVRRNTDTQYF. The DNA for the CDR3 is TGCAGCGTTGTGCGGCGGAACACAGATACGCAGTATTTT.

The chain combines TRBV11-2 with TRBJ2-7; 13 bases map to TRBD2. J was trimmed by 2 bases and V by 5 bases; bases with no gene match: 12. Germline V gene sequence: CDR1 SGHAT, CDR2 FQNNGV. This CDR3 comprises 18 residues. The CDR3 DNA reads as TGTGCCAGCAGCCGTTCATGGACTAGCGGGAGTAGCCCCTACGAGCAGTACTTC. Translated, it gives CASSRSWTSGSSPYEQYF.

CDR3 bases: TGTGCCAGCAGCCGAAACCCTGGGACGGTAACCGCCACTGAAGCTTTCTTT. Its translation: CASSRNPGTVTATEAFF. The chain carries TRBV14 and TRBJ1-1; D perhaps matches TRBD1 (5 bases). The ends were cut back, 4 bases at V and 4 bases at J, with 22 bases in the middle. CDR1 and CDR2 (germline): SGHDN, FVKESK. This CDR3 spans 17 amino acids.

V usage is TRBV5-8 and J usage is TRBJ2-7, with 9 positions matching TRBD1. Germline CDR1 is SGHTS and CDR2 is YDEGEE. V lost 4 bases, J lost 4 bases, and 3 bases stayed unmatched. CDR3 length: 13 amino acids. As DNA, the CDR3 is TGTGCCAGCAGCGGACAGGGGACTTACGAGCAGTACTTC. Protein sequence: CASSGQGTYEQYF.

V is TRBV2 and J is TRBJ1-1, with unresolved D. V lost 4 bases, J lost 7 bases, and 13 bases lay in between. Germline V gene sequence: CDR1 SNHLY, CDR2 FYNNEI. This CDR3 region has 13 residues. The CDR3 region has the DNA TGTGCCAGCAGTGTATTACAGCAGATTGAAGCTTTCTTT. It specifies CASSVLQQIEAFF. Full variable domain (missing parts from reference TRBV2 and TRBJ1-1): EPEVTQTPSHQVTQMGQEVILRCVPISNHLYFYWYRQILGQKVEFLVSFYNNEISEKSEIFDDQFSVERPDGSNFTLKIRSTKLEDSAMYFCASSVLQQIEAFFGQGTRLTVV.

The V and J genes are TRBV6-5 and TRBJ1-5; a possible D gene is TRBD1 (6 bases). Looked up from germline, CDR1 is MNHEY and CDR2 is SVGAGI. V was clipped by 6 bases and J by 4 bases, with 13 bases between them. The CDR3 consists of 14 residues. The CDR3 region has the DNA TGTGCCAGCAGCGAACAGGGCCCTAATCAGCCCCAGCATTTT. This codes for CASSEQGPNQPQHF.

This chain uses TRBV10-3 with TRBJ2-7; 8 bases match TRBD1. The CDR3 is 16 residues long. Germline V lookup: CDR1 ENHRY, CDR2 SYGVKD. Trimming took 0 bases from V and 2 from J; bases not matched to a gene: 6. This chain's CDR3 is CAISESMGRGPYEQYF. In DNA form, the CDR3 reads TGTGCCATCAGTGAGTCGATGGGCAGGGGGCCCTACGAGCAGTACTTC.